One and the same sample provided the 30 T cell receptor beta chains below, sequenced in a study of blood T cell repertoires in COVID-19. Assay: immunoSEQ multiplex PCR; the TCRdb copy retains only in-frame clones and omits some. The data show tens of thousands of clones, 82% seen once. The specimen was peripheral blood. The receptors were gathered from a woman in her sixties with acute or convalescent COVID-19.

This clone was counted once. The chain links TRBV5-4 to TRBJ1-1; TRBD1 aligns across 9 bases. The trim removed 4 bases at V and 0 bases at J, leaving 7 bases unmatched. This CDR3 has 16 amino acids. Germline V gene lookup returns CDR1 SGHNT and CDR2 YYREEE (reference sequence). The CDR3 reads CASSDRDRDLNTEAFF. CDR3 nucleotides: TGTGCCAGCAGCGATCGGGACAGGGACTTGAACACTGAAGCTTTCTTT.

This clone came up once. The chain combines TRBV3-1 (or the pseudogene TRBV3-2) with TRBJ2-7; the match to TRBD1 covers 8 bases. The V gene end was trimmed by 2 bases and the J gene end by 5 bases; junction bases not matched to a gene: 5. Per germline, CDR1 LGHDT and CDR2 YNNKEL (reference sequence). This CDR3 comprises 14 residues. The CDR3: CASSQRQGINEQYF. In nucleotides, the CDR3 is TGTGCCAGCAGCCAAAGACAGGGGATCAACGAGCAGTACTTC.

This chain joins TRBV2 and TRBJ2-2, with 8 bases that match TRBD1. V was pared by 5 bases and J by 1 base, with 6 bases of the junction left unmatched. The CDR3 is 16 amino acids. Germline loops: CDR1 SNHLY, CDR2 FYNNEI. CDR3 nucleotides: TGTGCCAGCAGTAAGTCCGGGACAGGGAACACCGGGGAGCTGTTTTTT. Translation gives CASSKSGTGNTGELFF.

This chain joins TRBV19 and TRBJ1-1; 9 bases line up with TRBD1. The CDR3 is made up of 17 amino acids. CDR1 LNHDA and CDR2 SQIVND come from the germline V gene (reference sequence). Germline trimming cut 7 bases from V and 7 bases from J; bases unmatched to any gene: 19. The CDR3 spells CASTPNRGLGRGVEAFF. CDR3 DNA: TGTGCCAGTACCCCAAACAGGGGGCTGGGTAGGGGAGTTGAAGCTTTCTTT.

This chain links TRBV29-1 with TRBJ1-5; D ambiguous. This CDR3 is 13 amino acids long. V lost 5 bases and J lost 7, with 15 bases in between. In germline, CDR1 is SQVTM, CDR2 ANQGSEA. This CDR3 is CSVKTHDGQPQHF. The DNA for the CDR3 is TGCAGCGTTAAGACCCATGACGGGCAGCCCCAGCATTTT.

The J gene is TRBJ2-5, the V gene TRBV9; 10 bases line up with TRBD2. Germline CDR1 is SGDLS and CDR2 is YYNGEE. The CDR3 runs 16 residues. Trimming removed 3 bases from V and 5 bases from J; junction bases left unmatched: 10. The CDR3 bases are TGTGCCAGCAGCGCACTGGAAGCGGGGGGGCAGGAGACCCAGTACTTC. Its translation: CASSALEAGGQETQYF.

The chain has TRBV5-1 and TRBJ2-7; TRBD1 might be the D (6 bases). Germline-derived CDR1 and CDR2 are SGHRS and YFSETQ. The V and J ends lost 4 bases and 5 bases respectively, with 16 bases between them. This CDR3 has 14 residues. Here the CDR3 reads CASSPRTVKNEQYF. CDR3 in DNA: TGCGCCAGCAGCCCCCGGACAGTTAAGAACGAGCAGTACTTC.

The J gene is TRBJ2-1, the V gene TRBV30; 8 bases agree with TRBD2. Per the germline V gene, CDR1 is GTSNPN and CDR2 is SVGIG (reference sequence). The J segment lost 7 bases and the V segment lost 0 bases, leaving 5 bases of the junction unmatched. The length of the CDR3 is 14 residues. CDR3 in DNA: TGTGCCTGGAGTGTTCTCGGGAGGGCTAATGAGCAGTTCTTC. Amino acid sequence: CAWSVLGRANEQFF.

The CDR3 region is CSASPAGGATDTQYF. The CDR3 region has the DNA TGCAGTGCTAGTCCGGCGGGAGGAGCGACAGATACGCAGTATTTT. The gene calls are TRBV20-1 and TRBJ2-3; 8 positions agree with TRBD2. Germline-derived CDR1 and CDR2 are DFQATT and SNEGSKA (reference sequence). The trim removed 3 bases at V and 3 bases at J, leaving 8 bases unmatched. The CDR3 runs to 15 residues.

This chain joins TRBV28 and TRBJ1-1, with 7 bases that match TRBD1. The CDR3 has 15 amino acids. Germline CDR1 MDHEN, CDR2 SYDVKM. With 5 bases clipped from V and 1 base from J, the junction kept 7 bases outside the gene matches. For the CDR3, the DNA is TGTGCCAGCAGTGTCGCCGGGACAGCGAACACTGAAGCTTTCTTT. Its translation is CASSVAGTANTEAFF.

V is TRBV5-1 and J is TRBJ2-7; possible D gene TRBD1, 6 bases. The CDR3 is 14 amino acids. Germline V lookup: CDR1 SGHRS, CDR2 YFSETQ. V was cut by 0 bases and J by 3 bases, with 10 bases left in between. CDR3 in DNA: TGCGCCAGCAGCTTGGCTCAGGGGTTCTACGAGCAGTACTTC. As protein: CASSLAQGFYEQYF. Combining the CDR3 with reference TRBV5-1 and TRBJ2-7 gives the whole variable domain KAGVTQTPRYLIKTRGQQVTLSCSPISGHRSVSWYQQTPGQGLQFLFEYFSETQRNKGNFPGRFSGRQFSNSRSEMNVSTLELGDSALYLCASSLAQGFYEQYFGPGTRLTVT.

V gene TRBV2 combines with J gene TRBJ2-7, with D perhaps matching TRBD2 (6 bases). CDR1 and CDR2 (germline): SNHLY, FYNNEI. V shed 2 bases and J shed 4 bases, with 15 bases lying between them. The CDR3 is made up of 15 amino acids. For the CDR3, the DNA is TGTGCCAGCAGTGAATTGGGAGGCCTAGGGTACGAGCAGTACTTC. Translated: CASSELGGLGYEQYF.

This clone was counted a single time. The chain recombines TRBV7-9 with TRBJ2-2, with D tentatively TRBD2 (7 bases). Trimming took 3 bases from V and 4 from J, leaving 12 bases between them. This CDR3 comprises 15 residues. Germline V CDR1 and CDR2: SEHNR, FQNEAQ (reference sequence). CDR3 in DNA: TGTGCCAGCAGCTTGAAAGGGGGGGTCACCGGGGAGCTGTTTTTT. It specifies CASSLKGGVTGELFF. The entire variable domain, with the rest obtained from reference TRBV7-9 and TRBJ2-2, is as follows: DTGVSQNPRHKITKRGQNVTFRCDPISEHNRLYWYRQTLGQGPEFLTYFQNEAQLEKSRLLSDRFSAERPKGSFSTLEIQRTEQGDSAMYLCASSLKGGVTGELFFGEGSRLTVL.

The CDR3 bases are TGTGCCAGCAGCCAAGCCTGGGGAGTACGGGGAGAGCGTGTTCGAGCTTTCTTT. Its protein product is CASSQAWGVRGERVRAFF. V is TRBV11-2 and J is TRBJ1-1; D gene unclear. Trimming stripped 5 bases from V and 10 bases from J, with 32 bases between. Per the germline V gene, CDR1 is SGHAT and CDR2 is FQNNGV. This CDR3 has 18 amino acids.

The chain couples TRBV2 to TRBJ2-1, with 10 bases lining up with TRBD2. The trim removed 6 bases at V and 8 bases at J, leaving 10 bases unmatched. Germline CDR1 is SNHLY and CDR2 is FYNNEI. The CDR3 contains 15 residues. The chain's CDR3 is CASSGRTSGGDEQFF. DNA of the CDR3: TGTGCCAGCAGCGGCAGGACTAGCGGAGGAGATGAGCAGTTCTTC.

This rearrangement joins TRBV6-6 to TRBJ1-2; no clear D gene. Germline V CDR1 and CDR2: MNHNY, SVGAGI (reference sequence). The CDR3 has 11 amino acids. V dropped 2 bases and J dropped 7 bases, with 5 bases sitting between them. CDR3 coding DNA: TGTGCCAGCAGTTACGGCCTTGGCTACACCTTC. Translating gives CASSYGLGYTF.

The rearrangement links TRBV2 to TRBJ1-5; D is undetermined. This CDR3 is built from 13 residues. Trimming took 4 bases from V and 7 from J, leaving 11 bases between them. CDR1 is SNHLY, CDR2 FYNNEI, per germline. The CDR3 DNA follows: TGTGCCAGCAGTGTTCAGTTCGGGCAGCCCCAGCATTTT. It is translated as CASSVQFGQPQHF.

The V call is TRBV12-5, the J call TRBJ2-2; 8 bases map to TRBD1. Germline CDR1 and CDR2: LGHNT and FRNRAP. The ends lost 2 bases at V and 4 bases at J; junction bases unmatched: 3. CDR3 length: 15 amino acids. The CDR3 here is CASGLITGGTGELFF. The CDR3 nucleotides read TGTGCTAGTGGTTTGATTACAGGGGGCACCGGGGAGCTGTTTTTT.

J is TRBJ2-1 and V is TRBV6-5, with TRBD1 identical over 8 bases. Trimming removed 2 bases from V and 10 bases from J; junction bases left unmatched: 7. Looked up from germline, CDR1 is MNHEY and CDR2 is SVGAGI. The CDR3 is 14 residues long. CDR3 in amino acids: CASSYRTGSWEQFF. Here the CDR3 DNA reads TGTGCCAGCAGTTACCGGACAGGGTCTTGGGAGCAGTTCTTC.

This chain links TRBV20-1 with TRBJ1-1, with TRBD1 identical over 10 bases. The CDR3 covers 11 residues. Germline V gives CDR1 DFQATT, CDR2 SNEGSKA (reference sequence). V gave up 6 bases and J gave up 11 bases; unmatched junction bases: 6. CDR3 amino acids: CSAKGQGRAFF. The CDR3 DNA reads as TGCAGTGCGAAGGGACAGGGGCGGGCTTTCTTT.

The J gene is TRBJ1-1, the V gene TRBV29-1; D is unresolved. The CDR3 spans 13 residues. The germline V gene has CDR1 SQVTM and CDR2 ANQGSEA. The V end was cut by 4 bases, the J end by 0 bases, with 9 bases between. The CDR3 sequence: CSVAEVLNTEAFF. The CDR3 coding sequence is TGCAGCGTTGCCGAGGTTTTGAACACTGAAGCTTTCTTT.

The chain uses TRBV11-2 and TRBJ1-2; TRBD1 matches at 9 bases. The germline gives CDR1 SGHAT, CDR2 FQNNGV. Trimming at V came to 0 bases and at J to 5 bases, leaving 1 base not matched to a gene. The CDR3 sequence is 14 residues long. The CDR3 spells CASSLETGGYGYTF. The CDR3, as DNA: TGTGCCAGCAGCTTAGAGACAGGGGGGTATGGCTACACCTTC.

The chain employs TRBV21-1 and TRBJ2-5; the D call TRBD2 from the table was never checked on the DNA. TRBV21-1 is tagged as a pseudogene. This CDR3 has 18 residues. For the CDR3, the DNA is TGTGCCAGCAGCAAAGCGCGGGACGGACCTTTCGAGAGGGAGACCCAGTACTTC. Its translation: CASSKARDGPFERETQYF.

The rearrangement uses TRBV24-1 and TRBJ2-5; the D gene is possibly TRBD2 (6 bases). The V end was cut by 4 bases, the J end by 4 bases, with 18 bases between. The CDR3 has 16 residues. The germline gives CDR1 KGHDR, CDR2 SFDVKD. Here the CDR3 reads CATSDPGTQAGETQYF. The DNA of the CDR3 is TGTGCCACCAGTGACCCTGGAACACAAGCGGGAGAGACCCAGTACTTC.

This chain connects TRBV4-2 to TRBJ2-7; possible D gene TRBD2, 5 bases. The V gene's germline CDR1 is LGHNA and CDR2 YNFKEQ. The CDR3 runs to 15 residues. Between the trimmed V and J ends, which lost 0 bases and 4 bases, there was a span of 13 bases. The CDR3: CASSQDPSSQYEQYF. The CDR3 coding sequence is TGTGCCAGCAGCCAAGATCCTTCTAGCCAATACGAGCAGTACTTC.

The chain recombines TRBV19 with TRBJ1-6, with D uncertain. The V end lost 3 bases, the J end lost 0 bases, and 6 bases lay between the germline ends. This CDR3 is 15 amino acids long. Germline V gene data show CDR1 as LNHDA and CDR2 as SQIVND (reference sequence). The CDR3 DNA reads TGTGCCAGTAGTATTGGCAACTCCTATAATTCACCCCTCCACTTT. This translates into CASSIGNSYNSPLHF.

The V and J genes are TRBV24-1 and TRBJ2-7; D ambiguous. CDR3 length equals 14 residues. The germline V and J ends were trimmed by 2 bases and 1 base, with 8 bases remaining between them. Germline CDR1 reads KGHDR; CDR2 reads SFDVKD. CDR3 coding DNA: TGTGCCACCAGTGATTCCGCGGTTTCCTACGAGCAGTACTTC. This gives the protein CATSDSAVSYEQYF.

J is TRBJ2-1 and V is TRBV6-6; a weak D match, TRBD1 (5 bases). Germline-derived CDR1 and CDR2 are MNHNY and SVGAGI (reference sequence). This CDR3 is built from 14 residues. The ends were cut back, 7 bases at V and 7 bases at J, with 17 bases in the middle. CDR3 region: CASIPQGKKNEQFF. CDR3 coding DNA: TGTGCCAGCATACCGCAGGGAAAGAAGAATGAGCAGTTCTTC.

The chain is built from TRBV6-2 or TRBV6-3 and TRBJ1-5; D unresolved. Germline-derived CDR1 and CDR2 are MNHEY and SVGEGT. This CDR3 has 14 amino acids. The V end was cut by 2 bases, the J end by 3 bases, with 8 bases between. The CDR3 region has the DNA TGTGCCAGCAGTTACGGGCCTCTCAATCAGCCCCAGCATTTT. The encoded protein is CASSYGPLNQPQHF.

This clone is medium-sized by share. The chain links TRBV2 to TRBJ2-1; 11 nucleotides match TRBD2. The germline V gene has CDR1 SNHLY and CDR2 FYNNEI. This CDR3 is built from 14 residues. V lost 7 bases to trimming and J lost 7 bases; unmatched junction nucleotides: 6. CDR3 residues: CASTGGLAGNEQFF. CDR3 coding DNA: TGTGCCAGCACCGGAGGACTAGCGGGTAATGAGCAGTTCTTC.